This T cell receptor beta chain stems from a study of shared T cell receptors in the human thymus. Trimming pared 6 bases from V and 2 bases from J, leaving 19 bases between. There are 16 residues in the CDR3. The germline V gene has CDR1 MNHNY and CDR2 SVGAGI (reference sequence). The table came from immunoSEQ multiplex PCR; TCRdb's copy has only in-frame clones and leaves some out. The sample shows about 380,000 clones, roughly 94% of them seen only once. What was sequenced was thymocytes. J is TRBJ1-2 and V is TRBV6-6; maybe TRBD1 (5 bases). The clonotype was recovered from a human donor. The CDR3 sequence: CASRSGHKNGNYGYTF. DNA for the CDR3: TGTGCCAGCAGATCCGGACATAAAAACGGAAACTATGGCTACACCTTC.